Below, 21 T cell receptor beta chains from the same sample are listed, as sequenced in a study of sequential checkpoint blockade in melanoma. Treatment given: randomized to nivolumab then ipilimumab (arm A) or the reverse (arm B). Using immunoSEQ multiplex PCR, the repertoire was profiled, and TCRdb retains in-frame clones only, with some absent. The sample yields about 12,000 clones, 70% to 85% seen once. The specimen was CD8+ T cells sorted from blood (inferred from file names), collected from a patient given nivolumab and ipilimumab in sequence. The receptor source for this set is a human donor with melanoma.

The rearrangement links TRBV25-1 to TRBJ2-5, with D tentatively TRBD2 (5 bases). V gave up 6 bases and J gave up 2 bases, with 13 bases separating them. This CDR3 has 14 residues. Germline V gives CDR1 MGHDK, CDR2 SYGVNS. CDR3 sequence reads: CASSPGSVQETQYF. CDR3 coding DNA: TGTGCCAGCAGCCCGGGGTCAGTTCAAGAGACCCAGTACTTC.

The chain combines TRBV18 with TRBJ2-7, with a possible D match to TRBD2 (5 bases). CDR3 size: 12 residues. Trimming left V 1 base short and J 7 bases short, with 8 bases between. CDR1 and CDR2 (germline): KGHSH, LQKENI. CDR3: CASSPLRREQYV. The CDR3 DNA is TGTGCCAGCTCACCACTCAGGAGGGAGCAGTACGTC.

Worth noting for this clone: The sample holds other DNA sequences that translate to the same CDR3. The rearrangement uses TRBV25-1 and TRBJ2-5, with no clear D. Looked up from germline, CDR1 is MGHDK and CDR2 is SYGVNS. CDR3 length: 12 amino acids. Trimming took 5 bases from V and 3 from J, leaving 7 bases between them. CDR3 loop: CASSQGEETQYF. In nucleotides, the CDR3 is TGTGCCAGCAGTCAAGGAGAAGAGACCCAGTACTTC.

V is TRBV7-2 and J is TRBJ1-5, with no clear D. This CDR3 has 14 amino acids. Per the germline V gene, CDR1 is SGHTA and CDR2 is FQGNSA. Trimming removed 1 base from V and 4 bases from J, with 8 bases in between. CDR3 nucleotide sequence: TGTGCCAGCAGCTTAGGTTTCAGGAATCAGCCCCAGCATTTT. It codes for CASSLGFRNQPQHF.

This rearrangement joins TRBV29-1 to TRBJ2-2, with D uncertain. Germline V CDR1 and CDR2: SQVTM, ANQGSEA. This CDR3 is built from 11 residues. Trimming pared 7 bases from V and 5 bases from J, leaving 8 bases between. The CDR3 region is CSAKTTGELFF. In nucleotides, the CDR3 is TGCAGCGCCAAGACAACCGGGGAGCTGTTTTTT.

The V and J genes are TRBV4-3 and TRBJ1-2; D gene unclear. Trimming pared 0 bases from V and 4 bases from J, leaving 9 bases between. The CDR3 contains 14 residues. In germline, CDR1 is LGHNA, CDR2 YSLEER. In DNA form, the CDR3 reads TGCGCCAGCAGCCAAGATCGTGCAGGCTATGGCTACACCTTC. Translated, it gives CASSQDRAGYGYTF.

This clone occurred a few times. J is TRBJ1-2 and V is TRBV6-6; D gene ambiguous. This CDR3 has 13 amino acids. Germline values: CDR1 MNHNY, CDR2 SVGAGI (reference sequence). V gave up 2 bases and J gave up 7 bases, with 11 bases separating them. The CDR3 reads CASSYERVFGYTF. CDR3 in DNA: TGTGCCAGCAGTTACGAGAGAGTCTTTGGCTACACCTTC.

The chain recombines TRBV7-9 with TRBJ2-3; TRBD1 might be the D (6 bases). The germline CDR1 and CDR2 sequences are SEHNR and FQNEAQ (reference sequence). Trimming left V 8 bases short and J 1 base short, with 16 bases between. This CDR3 is 15 amino acids long. The CDR3 sequence: CASRVGDTGTDTQYF. The CDR3 region has the DNA TGTGCCAGCCGAGTCGGGGACACCGGCACAGATACGCAGTATTTT.

The chain joins TRBV13 to TRBJ2-3, with TRBD2 matching 8 bases. The germline V gene encodes CDR1 PRHDT and CDR2 FYEKMQ (reference sequence). With 5 bases clipped from V and 3 bases from J, the junction kept 7 bases outside the gene matches. This CDR3 comprises 15 residues. Written as DNA, the CDR3 is TGTGCCAGCAGCGATCGGGGGGGCTGGACAGATACGCAGTATTTT. This encodes CASSDRGGWTDTQYF. The entire variable domain, with the rest obtained from reference TRBV13 and TRBJ2-3, is as follows: AAGVIQSPRHLIKEKRETATLKCYPIPRHDTVYWYQQGPGQDPQFLISFYEKMQSDKGSIPDRFSAQQFSDYHSELNMSSLELGDSALYFCASSDRGGWTDTQYFGPGTRLTVL.

The chain employs TRBV2 and TRBJ1-5; TRBD1 matches at 7 bases. V was clipped by 6 bases and J by 4 bases; unmatched bases: 9. Germline V gene lookup returns CDR1 SNHLY and CDR2 FYNNEI. The CDR3 totals 15 residues. CDR3 sequence (DNA): TGTGCCAGCAGGGCCGTGGACAGGCGAAATCAGCCCCAGCATTTT. Its translation is CASRAVDRRNQPQHF.

The chain employs TRBV5-1 and TRBJ1-5, with 8 bases aligning to TRBD1. The CDR3 totals 14 residues. The V gene's germline CDR1 is SGHRS and CDR2 YFSETQ. V shed 2 bases, J shed 6 bases, and the junction held 4 bases outside the gene matches. CDR3 bases: TGCGCCAGCAGCTTAAGACAGGGGTCTCAGCCCCAGCATTTT. Its protein is CASSLRQGSQPQHF. Based on the CDR3 plus reference TRBV5-1 and TRBJ1-5, the full variable domain is KAGVTQTPRYLIKTRGQQVTLSCSPISGHRSVSWYQQTPGQGLQFLFEYFSETQRNKGNFPGRFSGRQFSNSRSEMNVSTLELGDSALYLCASSLRQGSQPQHFGDGTRLSIL.

The chain is built from TRBV9 and TRBJ2-1; 7 nucleotides agree with TRBD1. V trimming: 3 bases; J trimming: 8 bases; junction bases outside the gene matches: 5. This CDR3 is built from 13 residues. Germline V gives CDR1 SGDLS, CDR2 YYNGEE. CDR3 loop: CASSAGTAHEQFF. The CDR3 nucleotides read TGTGCCAGCAGCGCCGGGACAGCGCATGAGCAGTTCTTC.

The rearrangement uses TRBV2 and TRBJ1-1; 8 bases line up with TRBD1. The junction had 8 bases not matched to a gene; V was cut back by 9 bases and J by 5 bases. This CDR3 comprises 13 residues. The germline gives CDR1 SNHLY, CDR2 FYNNEI. This chain's CDR3 is CASYGQGGTEAFF. The CDR3 coding sequence is TGTGCCAGTTACGGACAGGGCGGGACTGAAGCTTTCTTT. Complete variable domain (other parts from reference TRBV2 and TRBJ1-1): EPEVTQTPSHQVTQMGQEVILRCVPISNHLYFYWYRQILGQKVEFLVSFYNNEISEKSEIFDDQFSVERPDGSNFTLKIRSTKLEDSAMYFCASYGQGGTEAFFGQGTRLTVV.

In regard to this clone: The germline gene is not matched at one end of the junction; a read error may be the cause. The CDR3 DNA is TGTGCCGGCAGCGACGGCAGGGCAGGGGACACTGAAGCTTTCTTT. Protein sequence: CAGSDGRAGDTEAFF. The chain employs TRBV7-2 and TRBJ1-1, with D possibly matching TRBD1 (6 bases). This CDR3 has 15 residues. The germline CDR1 and CDR2 sequences are SGHTA and FQGNSA.

The genes are TRBV18 and TRBJ1-1, with D perhaps matching TRBD1 (6 bases). CDR1 KGHSH and CDR2 LQKENI come from the germline V gene. CDR3 length equals 15 residues. Trimming took off 0 bases at V and 6 bases at J, with 14 bases between the two ends. The CDR3 sequence is CASSPPGGRRSEAFF. CDR3 in DNA: TGTGCCAGCTCACCACCCGGGGGGCGAAGGTCTGAAGCTTTCTTT.

This chain joins TRBV10-2 and TRBJ2-5, with TRBD1 matching over 9 bases. CDR3 size: 15 residues. The ends lost 4 bases at V and 0 bases at J; junction bases unmatched: 3. CDR1 and CDR2 from the germline V gene are WSHSY and SAAADI. CDR3 sequence: CASSVQGAYQETQYF. In DNA, the CDR3 is TGCGCCAGCAGTGTACAGGGGGCCTACCAAGAGACCCAGTACTTC.

This clone was observed once. The V call is TRBV7-8, the J call TRBJ1-1; 7 bases are a match to TRBD1. CDR1 SGHVS and CDR2 FQNEAQ come from the germline V gene. This CDR3 spans 16 amino acids. Trimming cost V 5 bases and J 1 base; bases outside gene matches: 10. CDR3 DNA sequence: TGTGCCAGCAGCATGACAGGGTGGAGGGAGAACACTGAAGCTTTCTTT. Translated, it gives CASSMTGWRENTEAFF.

The CDR3 spells CASSFLIRGEQFF. In nucleotides, the CDR3 is TGTGCCAGCAGCTTCCTTATCCGGGGTGAGCAGTTCTTC. The chain combines TRBV7-9 with TRBJ2-1, with D maybe TRBD2 (5 bases). Germline CDR1 SEHNR, CDR2 FQNEAQ (reference sequence). Trimming left V 3 bases short and J 9 bases short, with 12 bases between. This CDR3 is 13 amino acids long.

With respect to this clone: Within the sample, other DNA sequences also encode this same CDR3. The chain uses TRBV5-4 and TRBJ1-2; D perhaps matches TRBD1 (5 bases). The V end was cut by 4 bases, the J end by 4 bases, with 14 bases between. The CDR3 loop spans 14 amino acids. Per the germline V gene, CDR1 is SGHNT and CDR2 is YYREEE (reference sequence). CDR3 amino acids: CASSPGRGGYGYTF. CDR3 nucleotide sequence: TGTGCCAGCAGCCCCGGCCGGGGGGGCTATGGCTACACCTTC.

The chain is built from TRBV6-9 and TRBJ2-3, with 11 bases identical to TRBD2. The CDR3 consists of 14 residues. The V gene end was trimmed by 4 bases and the J gene end by 4 bases; junction bases not matched to a gene: 1. Germline lookup yields CDR1 MNHGY and CDR2 SVAAGI. CDR3 nucleotide sequence: TGTGCCAGCAGTTTTAGCGGGGGGGCAGATACGCAGTATTTT. It translates to CASSFSGGADTQYF.

The rearrangement joins TRBV13 to TRBJ2-7; TRBD2 is a possible D gene (5 bases). Trimming shortened V by 4 bases and J by 0 bases, and 16 bases separated the two germline ends. The CDR3 runs to 16 residues. Germline CDR1 and CDR2: PRHDT and FYEKMQ (reference sequence). DNA of the CDR3: TGTGCCAGCAGCTGGAACGAGGGCACAAGCTCCTACGAGCAGTACTTC. Amino acids: CASSWNEGTSSYEQYF.